Included here is one T cell receptor (beta chain) sequence, with context. This entry comes from a study of technical replicates of blood from several donors. Assay used: immunoSEQ multiplex PCR; TCRdb lists only in-frame clones, some missing. This table holds approximately 70,000 clones, approximately 90% found once. The TCR comes from a human donor in good health. The sequenced sample consisted of T cells isolated from PBMCs.

CDR3 region: CASSVDWSTSTDTQYF. CDR3 sequence (DNA): TGTGCCAGCAGCGTAGATTGGTCAACTAGCACAGATACGCAGTATTTT. This chain connects TRBV9 to TRBJ2-3; D gene uncertain. With 0 bases removed from V and 0 bases from J, the gap between germline ends came to 11 bases. Germline V gives CDR1 SGDLS, CDR2 YYNGEE. The CDR3 spans 16 residues.